This T cell receptor (beta chain) derives from a study of response to subunit inactivated influenza vaccine. Points from the study as a whole: After each seasonal influenza vaccination, few new T cells are recruited, the authors suggested.

TCRdb ran MiXCR on the RT-PCR reads and lists one entry per CDR3 protein. The table has about 520,000 distinct CDR3 sequences, approximately 7.7% seen once. This clonotype was counted at least ten times. As yet, its antigen is unknown. This CDR3 comprises 16 residues. The germline V gene has CDR1 KGHSH and CDR2 LQKENI. V lost 3 bases to trimming and J lost 0 bases, with 13 bases between them. V and J are TRBV18 and TRBJ2-3; unclear D gene. The starting material was PBMCs from blood, obtained around 2 years after vaccination. The TCR was taken from a man in his fifties or sixties who received an inactivated influenza vaccine. The CDR3 is CASSPDGYSSTDTQYF. The DNA of the CDR3 is TGTGCCAGCTCACCCGATGGCTATTCTAGCACAGATACGCAGTATTTT.